These 15 T cell receptor beta chains were sequenced from one sample in a study of shared clonotypes between healthy human individuals. Some clones are missing from TCRdb's copy, which holds only in-frame ones; the method was immunoSEQ multiplex PCR. The sample has about 340,000 clones, around 79% seen once. Sequencing input: memory CD4+ T cells sorted from blood. Subset described: CD45RA-negative fraction. The receptors derive from a man aged 25-40 years in good health.

The chain's CDR3 is CASSQLDTQNKETQYF. In DNA, the CDR3 is TGTGCCAGCAGCCAACTGGACACACAAAATAAAGAGACCCAGTACTTC. The chain employs TRBV7-9 and TRBJ2-5, with D perhaps TRBD1 (5 bases). The CDR3 totals 16 residues. Germline V CDR1 and CDR2: SEHNR, FQNEAQ (reference sequence). The V end lost 5 bases, the J end lost 3 bases, and 19 bases lay between the germline ends. The variable domain in full, with the rest retrieved from reference TRBV7-9 and TRBJ2-5, is DTGVSQNPRHKITKRGQNVTFRCDPISEHNRLYWYRQTLGQGPEFLTYFQNEAQLEKSRLLSDRFSAERPKGSFSTLEIQRTEQGDSAMYLCASSQLDTQNKETQYFGPGTRLLVL.

V gene TRBV28 combines with J gene TRBJ2-7; 9 bases agree with TRBD2. Per the germline V gene, CDR1 is MDHEN and CDR2 is SYDVKM. The V gene end was trimmed by 2 bases and the J gene end by 2 bases; junction bases not matched to a gene: 7. The CDR3 runs to 16 residues. CDR3 in amino acids: CASSLGGSGSTYEQYF. As DNA, the CDR3 is TGTGCCAGCAGTTTAGGAGGTAGCGGGAGTACCTACGAGCAGTACTTC.

In its sample, this clone was seen a few times. V is TRBV19 and J is TRBJ2-7; TRBD2 matches at 10 bases. The ends lost 5 bases at V and 0 bases at J; junction bases unmatched: 22. There are 21 residues in the CDR3. The germline V gene encodes CDR1 LNHDA and CDR2 SQIVND (reference sequence). CDR3 bases: TGTGCCAGTAGTTCCTACAGCACCGGGACTAGCGCACGCCCAATCTCCTACGAGCAGTACTTC. Its protein is CASSSYSTGTSARPISYEQYF.

A few counts support this clone. J is TRBJ2-3 and V is TRBV6-1, with TRBD2 identical over 9 bases. The CDR3 runs 16 residues. CDR1 is MNHNS and CDR2 is SASEGT in the germline V gene. Trimming at V came to 2 bases and at J to 5 bases, leaving 8 bases not matched to a gene. The CDR3 loop is CASSEWGGRALDTQYF. Here the CDR3 DNA reads TGTGCCAGCAGTGAATGGGGCGGGAGGGCCTTAGATACGCAGTATTTT.

This clone was counted a single time. The chain couples TRBV29-1 to TRBJ2-5; weak D call: TRBD1 (6 bases). The germline V gene has CDR1 SQVTM and CDR2 ANQGSEA. This CDR3 is 14 amino acids long. The V end was cut by 8 bases, the J end by 2 bases, with 18 bases between. The CDR3 region is CSTKRDKGQETQYF. The CDR3 nucleotides are TGCAGCACGAAGAGGGACAAAGGGCAAGAGACCCAGTACTTC. The full variable domain, in which reference TRBV29-1 and TRBJ2-5 provide the parts outside the CDR3, is SAVISQKPSRDICQRGTSLTIQCQVDSQVTMMFWYRQQPGQSLTLIATANQGSEATYESGFVIDKFPISRPNLTFSTLTVSNMSPEDSSIYLCSTKRDKGQETQYFGPGTRLLVL.

This clone was seen more than once but under ten times. In nucleotides, the CDR3 is TGTGCCAGCAGCTTAGCCCTAGCGGGAGGGAGGGGTGAGCAGTTCTTC. Translation: CASSLALAGGRGEQFF. The chain has TRBV11-3 and TRBJ2-1; 12 nucleotides line up with TRBD2. CDR1 and CDR2 (germline): SGHNT, YENEEA. This CDR3 is built from 16 residues. With V trimmed by 1 base and J by 9 bases, 7 bases remained unmatched.

The J gene is TRBJ2-6, the V gene TRBV2, with unresolved D. This CDR3 contains 13 residues. Germline V CDR1 and CDR2: SNHLY, FYNNEI. V was trimmed by 8 bases and J by 3 bases, leaving 8 bases between them. This CDR3 is CASGGYGANVLTF. DNA for the CDR3: TGTGCCAGCGGTGGGTATGGGGCCAACGTCCTGACTTTC.

The rearrangement links TRBV11-2 to TRBJ2-7; 11 nucleotides match TRBD2. Germline V CDR1 and CDR2: SGHAT, FQNNGV. V lost 5 bases and J lost 4; bases outside the gene matches: 10. CDR3 size: 16 residues. Here the CDR3 reads CASSPTLAGGLYEQYF. CDR3 nucleotide sequence: TGTGCCAGCAGCCCCACCCTAGCGGGAGGACTATACGAGCAGTACTTC.

The CDR3 DNA follows: TGTGCCAGCAGTCGACTAGCGGTGGACACCGGGGAGCTGTTTTTT. Translation gives CASSRLAVDTGELFF. The rearrangement joins TRBV27 to TRBJ2-2, with 9 bases matching TRBD2. Germline-derived CDR1 and CDR2 are MNHEY and SMNVEV (reference sequence). CDR3 size: 15 residues. Germline trimming cut 5 bases from V and 3 bases from J; bases unmatched to any gene: 4.

This clone occurred once. The J gene is TRBJ2-2, the V gene TRBV5-4; perhaps TRBD1 as D (5 bases). The V gene's germline CDR1 is SGHNT and CDR2 YYREEE (reference sequence). V was cut by 1 base and J by 1 base, with 8 bases left in between. This CDR3 is 15 amino acids long. CDR3: CASSLKQVNTGELFF. In DNA, the CDR3 is TGTGCCAGCAGCTTGAAACAGGTGAACACCGGGGAGCTGTTTTTT.

This clone was recorded once. The CDR3 is CASSPLGGRNLEQYF. For the CDR3, the DNA is TGTGCCAGCAGCCCGCTTGGTGGGAGGAATCTGGAGCAGTACTTC. The gene calls are TRBV7-9 and TRBJ2-7; possibly TRBD2 for D (6 bases). Per germline, CDR1 SEHNR and CDR2 FQNEAQ (reference sequence). The length of the CDR3 is 15 residues. V lost 5 bases and J 7 bases, leaving 21 bases between the germline ends.

The gene calls are TRBV14 and TRBJ2-3, with D tentatively TRBD2 (6 bases). The V and J ends lost 1 base and 2 bases respectively, with 13 bases between them. The CDR3 runs to 16 residues. Germline CDR1 reads SGHDN; CDR2 reads FVKESK. In nucleotides, the CDR3 is TGTGCCAGCAGCCAAGGGGCTAGCGTCTCCACAGATACGCAGTATTTT. Residues: CASSQGASVSTDTQYF.

This clone is a singleton in its sample. This sequence may be a read error, since a much larger clone differs from it by one base. Other DNA sequences in this specimen translate into the identical CDR3. The J gene is TRBJ1-2, the V gene TRBV7-9; tentatively, D is TRBD1 (6 bases). With 5 bases removed from V and 4 bases from J, the gap between germline ends came to 11 bases. The CDR3 is 13 residues long. Germline V gene data show CDR1 as SEHNR and CDR2 as FQNEAQ (reference sequence). The CDR3 region is CASSQGQVYGYTF. In DNA, the CDR3 is TGTGCCAGCAGCCAGGGGCAGGTCTATGGCTACACCTTC.

The V and J genes are TRBV19 and TRBJ2-1, with D perhaps assigned TRBD1 or TRBD2 (5 bases each). This CDR3 contains 12 residues. The ends were cut back, 7 bases at V and 9 bases at J, with 13 bases in the middle. Germline-derived CDR1 and CDR2 are LNHDA and SQIVND (reference sequence). The CDR3 DNA reads TGTGCCAGTAATCGGGGCTGGGGTGAGCAGTTCTTC. Residues: CASNRGWGEQFF.

This clone was detected only a few times. The V call is TRBV7-9, the J call TRBJ1-2, with D tentatively TRBD1 (6 bases). Germline CDR1 reads SEHNR; CDR2 reads FQNEAQ (reference sequence). The CDR3 sequence is 14 residues long. Trimming pared 1 base from V and 6 bases from J, leaving 12 bases between. The CDR3 reads CASSLEVGAHGYTF. For the CDR3, the DNA is TGTGCCAGCAGCTTAGAGGTGGGGGCCCATGGCTACACCTTC.